A selection of T cell receptor beta chains follows, all from one sample in a study of cytomegalovirus exposure and HLA in healthy donors. Libraries were prepared by immunoSEQ multiplex PCR; TCRdb keeps only in-frame clonotypes and omits some of them. The sample has 90,000 or so clones, 70% to 85% seen once. Material for sequencing was PBMCs. These receptors were collected from a man aged 50-59 years in good health and CMV-seronegative. Both conserved end residues are part of each CDR3. Fields, in order: D gene, J gene, clone size, V gene, CDR3 DNA, CDR3 protein. A D gene is named only where the DNA matches it firmly. Rows may omit the clone size; those that give it use once, few, many or a size class.

d_call: TRBD1
j_call: TRBJ1-4
clone_size: few
v_call: TRBV10-1
cdr3_nt: TGCGCCAGCAGTGAGTCGAGAGACAGGGACCCAACTAATGAAAAACTGTTTTTT
cdr3_aa: CASSESRDRDPTNEKLFF

d_call: -
j_call: TRBJ2-2
clone_size: -
v_call: TRBV28
cdr3_nt: TGTGCCAGCAGCCTAGAGAGGGATCGGACCGGGGAGCTGTTTTTT
cdr3_aa: CASSLERDRTGELFF

d_call: TRBD1
j_call: TRBJ1-2
clone_size: -
v_call: TRBV6-4
cdr3_nt: TGTGCCAGCAGTGATTCCCCAGACAGGGCCGATGGCTACACCTTC
cdr3_aa: CASSDSPDRADGYTF

d_call: -
j_call: TRBJ2-3
clone_size: -
v_call: TRBV6-1
cdr3_nt: TGTGCCAGCACCACCGTTCAGGGCGGCTCGGATACGCAGTATTTT
cdr3_aa: CASTTVQGGSDTQYF

d_call: -
j_call: TRBJ2-3
clone_size: -
v_call: TRBV2
cdr3_nt: TGTGCCAGCAGTGGGGCCCCCACAGATACGCAGTATTTT
cdr3_aa: CASSGAPTDTQYF

d_call: TRBD2
j_call: TRBJ2-5
clone_size: few
v_call: TRBV11-2
cdr3_nt: TGTGCCAGCAGCTTAATAGCGGGAAGGGGGGAGACCCAGTACTTC
cdr3_aa: CASSLIAGRGETQYF

d_call: TRBD1
j_call: TRBJ1-5
clone_size: many
v_call: TRBV7-2
cdr3_nt: TGTGCCAGCAGTCTTATGACAGGGTTTGGTCAGCCCCAGCATTTT
cdr3_aa: CASSLMTGFGQPQHF

d_call: TRBD2
j_call: TRBJ2-2
clone_size: -
v_call: TRBV4-1
cdr3_nt: TGCGCCAGCAGCCCCGGACTAGCGGGAGTGAACACCGGGGAGCTGTTTTTT
cdr3_aa: CASSPGLAGVNTGELFF

d_call: -
j_call: TRBJ2-7
clone_size: once
v_call: TRBV10-1
cdr3_nt: TGCGCCAGCAGTGAGACAGGATCCTCGCAGTACTTC
cdr3_aa: CASSETGSSQYF

d_call: -
j_call: TRBJ1-3
clone_size: -
v_call: TRBV6-1
cdr3_nt: TGTGCCAGCAGTGAATATCAGGGTCTGGGAAACACCATATATTTT
cdr3_aa: CASSEYQGLGNTIYF

d_call: TRBD1
j_call: TRBJ1-5
clone_size: few
v_call: TRBV2
cdr3_nt: TGTGCCAGCAAAATCGACAGGGAGACTGAGCCCCAGCATTTT
cdr3_aa: CASKIDRETEPQHF

d_call: TRBD2
j_call: TRBJ2-5
clone_size: -
v_call: TRBV6-5
cdr3_nt: TGTGCCGGGGGGACGGGAGGGCAGACCCAGTACTTC
cdr3_aa: CAGGTGGQTQYF

d_call: TRBD2
j_call: TRBJ2-1
clone_size: few
v_call: TRBV11-3
cdr3_nt: TGTGCCAGCAGTTTTAGCGGGAGGGGTGAGCAGTTCTTC
cdr3_aa: CASSFSGRGEQFF

d_call: TRBD1
j_call: TRBJ2-3
clone_size: -
v_call: TRBV18
cdr3_nt: TGTGCCAGCTCACAGACAGGGGGCGGCACGTTGAAGACAGATACGCAGTATTTT
cdr3_aa: CASSQTGGGTLKTDTQYF

d_call: TRBD2
j_call: TRBJ2-3
clone_size: -
v_call: TRBV7-9
cdr3_nt: TGTGCCAGCAGCCCCGGACTAGCGGGAGGCACAGATACGCAGTATTTT
cdr3_aa: CASSPGLAGGTDTQYF

d_call: -
j_call: TRBJ2-7
clone_size: -
v_call: TRBV27
cdr3_nt: TGTGCCAGCAGTTCACCAGAATACGAGCAGTACTTC
cdr3_aa: CASSSPEYEQYF

d_call: TRBD1
j_call: TRBJ2-5
clone_size: -
v_call: TRBV6-5
cdr3_nt: TGTGCCAGCAGTTCCGGACAGGGAGTGGTGGAGACCCAGTACTTC
cdr3_aa: CASSSGQGVVETQYF